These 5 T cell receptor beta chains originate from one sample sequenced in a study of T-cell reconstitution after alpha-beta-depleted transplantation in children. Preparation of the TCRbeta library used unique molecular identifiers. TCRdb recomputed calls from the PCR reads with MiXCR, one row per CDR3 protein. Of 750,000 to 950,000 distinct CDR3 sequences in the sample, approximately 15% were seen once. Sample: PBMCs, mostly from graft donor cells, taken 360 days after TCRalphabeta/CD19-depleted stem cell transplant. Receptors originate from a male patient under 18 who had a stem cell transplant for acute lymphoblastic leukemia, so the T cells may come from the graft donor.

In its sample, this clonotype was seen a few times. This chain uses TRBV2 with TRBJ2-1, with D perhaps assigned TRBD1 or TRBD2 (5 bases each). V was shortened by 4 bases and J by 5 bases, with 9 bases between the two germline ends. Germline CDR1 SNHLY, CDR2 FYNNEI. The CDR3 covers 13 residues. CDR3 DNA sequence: TGTGCCAGCAGTGCGGGACCTAACAATGAGCAGTTCTTC. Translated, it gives CASSAGPNNEQFF.

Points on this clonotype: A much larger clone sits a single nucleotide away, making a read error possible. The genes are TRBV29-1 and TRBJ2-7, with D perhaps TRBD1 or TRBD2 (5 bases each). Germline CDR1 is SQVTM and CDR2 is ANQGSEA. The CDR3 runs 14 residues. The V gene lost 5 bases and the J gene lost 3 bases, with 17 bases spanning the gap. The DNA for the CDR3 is TGCAGCGTTCTTGGGACGAGTGAGGTCTACGAGCAGTACTTC. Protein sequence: CSVLGTSEVYEQYF.

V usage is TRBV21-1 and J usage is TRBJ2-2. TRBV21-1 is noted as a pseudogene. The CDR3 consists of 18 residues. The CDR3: CASSKALLGRTGPGELFF. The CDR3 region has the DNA TGTGCCAGCAGCAAAGCGCTTCTCGGCCGGACGGGTCCCGGGGAGCTGTTTTTT.

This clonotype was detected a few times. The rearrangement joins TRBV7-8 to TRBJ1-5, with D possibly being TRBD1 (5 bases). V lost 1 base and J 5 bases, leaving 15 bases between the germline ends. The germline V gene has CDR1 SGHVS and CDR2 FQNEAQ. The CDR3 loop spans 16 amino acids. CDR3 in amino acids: CASSLEPAGMYQPQHF. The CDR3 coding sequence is TGTGCCAGCAGCTTAGAGCCGGCAGGGATGTATCAGCCCCAGCATTTT.

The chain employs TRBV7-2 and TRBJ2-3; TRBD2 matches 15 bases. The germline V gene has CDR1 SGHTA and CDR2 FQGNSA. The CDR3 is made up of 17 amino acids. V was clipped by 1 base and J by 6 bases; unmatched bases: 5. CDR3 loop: CASSLGGLAGGSDTQYF. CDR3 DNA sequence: TGTGCCAGCAGCTTAGGGGGACTAGCGGGAGGATCGGATACGCAGTATTTT.